This record looks at one T cell receptor (beta chain) sequence and its context. Its antigen remains unidentified. The sample's treatment: oral pan-JAK inhibitor, 5-10 mg twice daily. This sample stems from a study of CD8+ T cells in alopecia areata. At the level of the study: Severity among treated patients was scored by the percentage of scalp area affected.

RNA, once extracted, was reverse transcribed into cDNA for use as the sequencing template. Clones were sequenced by immunoSEQ multiplex PCR, and TCRdb holds only the in-frame ones, with some missing. Of approximately 180,000 clones listed, 50% to 75% are singletons. Points from the study as a whole: Expanded CD8+ clones among the top 100, as well as scalp clonality, were significantly decreased by tofacitinib.

This CDR3 is built from 19 residues. Germline CDR1 and CDR2: SEHNR and FQNEAQ (reference sequence). Deletions cut 4 bases from V and 1 base from J, with 23 bases between. The specimen was CD4+ T cells sorted from blood, collected at approximately week 55, from a patient treated with tofacitinib. The sequence derives from a human donor with alopecia areata. The chain joins TRBV7-9 to TRBJ1-5, with D hard to call. Here the CDR3 DNA reads TGTGCCAGCAGCTCACACGACGGAGGAGGGTTGATGAGCAATCAGCCCCAGCATTTT. This sequence encodes CASSSHDGGGLMSNQPQHF. The full variable domain, with the rest looked up from reference TRBV7-9 and TRBJ1-5, is DTGVSQNPRHKITKRGQNVTFRCDPISEHNRLYWYRQTLGQGPEFLTYFQNEAQLEKSRLLSDRFSAERPKGSFSTLEIQRTEQGDSAMYLCASSSHDGGGLMSNQPQHFGDGTRLSIL.